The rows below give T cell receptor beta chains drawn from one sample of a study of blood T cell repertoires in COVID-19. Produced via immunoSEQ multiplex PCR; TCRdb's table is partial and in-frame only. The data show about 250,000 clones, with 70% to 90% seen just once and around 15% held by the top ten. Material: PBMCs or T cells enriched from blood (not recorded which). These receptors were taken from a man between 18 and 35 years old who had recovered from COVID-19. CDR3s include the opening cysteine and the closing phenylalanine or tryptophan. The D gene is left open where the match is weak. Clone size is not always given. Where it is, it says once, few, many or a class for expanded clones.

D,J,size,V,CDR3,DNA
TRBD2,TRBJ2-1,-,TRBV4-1,CASSQAGTSGGNAYNEQFF,TGCGCCAGCAGCCAAGCCGGGACTAGCGGGGGGAATGCCTACAATGAGCAGTTCTTC
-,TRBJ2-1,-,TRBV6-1,CASSEMLGEVNEQFF,TGTGCCAGCAGTGAAATGTTAGGGGAGGTCAATGAGCAGTTCTTC
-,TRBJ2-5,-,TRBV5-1,CASSLSRETQYF,TGCGCCAGCAGCTTGAGCAGGGAGACCCAGTACTTC
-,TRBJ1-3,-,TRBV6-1,CASSEMADLGNTIYF,TGTGCCAGCAGTGAAATGGCAGATCTTGGAAACACCATATATTTT
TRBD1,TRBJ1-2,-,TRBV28,CASSFRGRVSYGYTF,TGTGCCAGCAGTTTTAGGGGGCGGGTTAGCTATGGCTACACCTTC
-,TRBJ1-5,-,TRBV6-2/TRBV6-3,CASSYPAGTNQPQHF,TGTGCCAGCAGTTACCCAGCGGGAACCAATCAGCCCCAGCATTTT
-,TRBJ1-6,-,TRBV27,CASSLVFLGNSPLHF,TGTGCCAGCAGTTTGGTATTTTTGGGCAATTCACCCCTCCACTTT
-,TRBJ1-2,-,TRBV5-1,CASSPGQNFGYGYTF,TGCGCCAGCAGCCCAGGACAGAATTTCGGCTATGGCTACACCTTC
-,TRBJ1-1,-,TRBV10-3,CAISGQRDVMNTEAFF,TGTGCCATCAGTGGACAGCGAGATGTCATGAACACTGAAGCTTTCTTT
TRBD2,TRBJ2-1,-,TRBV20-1,CSASSGGYNEQFF,TGCAGTGCTAGTAGCGGGGGATACAATGAGCAGTTCTTC
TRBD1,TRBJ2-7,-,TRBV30,CAWTGQGRYEQYF,TGTGCCTGGACTGGACAGGGTCGGTACGAGCAGTACTTC
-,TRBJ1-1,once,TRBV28,CASSPRGGQAFF,TGTGCCAGCAGTCCCCGGGGGGGTCAAGCTTTCTTT
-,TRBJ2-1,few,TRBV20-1,CSAAGKNEQFF,TGCAGTGCGGCGGGGAAGAATGAGCAGTTCTTC